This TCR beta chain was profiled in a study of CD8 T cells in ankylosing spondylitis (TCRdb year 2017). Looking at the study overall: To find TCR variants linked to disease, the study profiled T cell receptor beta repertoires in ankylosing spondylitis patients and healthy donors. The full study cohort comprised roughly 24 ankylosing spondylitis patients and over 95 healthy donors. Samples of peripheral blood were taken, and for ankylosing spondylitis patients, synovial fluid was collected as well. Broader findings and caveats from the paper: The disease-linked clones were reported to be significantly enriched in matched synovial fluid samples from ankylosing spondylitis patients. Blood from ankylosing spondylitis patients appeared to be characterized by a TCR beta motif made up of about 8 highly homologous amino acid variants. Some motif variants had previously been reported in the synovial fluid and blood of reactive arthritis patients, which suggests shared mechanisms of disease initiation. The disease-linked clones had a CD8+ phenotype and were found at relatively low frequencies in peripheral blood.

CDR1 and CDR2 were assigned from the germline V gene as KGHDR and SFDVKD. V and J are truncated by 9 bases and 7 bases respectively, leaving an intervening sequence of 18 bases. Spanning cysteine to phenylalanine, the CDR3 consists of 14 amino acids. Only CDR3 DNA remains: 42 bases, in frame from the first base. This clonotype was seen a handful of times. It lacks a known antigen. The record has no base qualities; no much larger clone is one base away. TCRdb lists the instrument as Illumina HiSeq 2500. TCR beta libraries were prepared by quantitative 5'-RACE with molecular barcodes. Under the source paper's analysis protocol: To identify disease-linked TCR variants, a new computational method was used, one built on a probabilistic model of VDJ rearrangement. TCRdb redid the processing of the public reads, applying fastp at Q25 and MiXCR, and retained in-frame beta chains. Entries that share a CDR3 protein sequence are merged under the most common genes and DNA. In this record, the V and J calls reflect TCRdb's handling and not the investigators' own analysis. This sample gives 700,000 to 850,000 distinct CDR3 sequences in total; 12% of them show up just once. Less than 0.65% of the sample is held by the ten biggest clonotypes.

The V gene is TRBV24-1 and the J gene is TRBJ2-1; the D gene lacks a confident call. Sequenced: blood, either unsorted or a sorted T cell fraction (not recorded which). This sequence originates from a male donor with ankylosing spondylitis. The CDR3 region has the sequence CATRGASNLNEQFF. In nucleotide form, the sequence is TGTGCCACCCGAGGAGCGTCCAATCTAAATGAGCAGTTCTTC.